The clone carrying this TCR beta chain was seen a handful of times. The CDR3 contains 12 residues. V was cut by 4 bases and J by 7 bases, with 10 bases left in between. Authors' processing steps: Amplification of reference gene primers provided the estimated nucleated cell counts. Here immunoSEQ multiplex PCR was the method, and the copy in TCRdb shows in-frame clones only, minus some. Clone size and V and J calls were adopted from that table, with D and trimming inferred from the DNA. Of 150,000 to 200,000 clones listed, around four fifths are singletons. This sample is drawn from a study of blood T cell repertoires in COVID-19. As for the study in general: Sources were T cells, B-cell-depleted T cells, or PBMCs; the material itself was cDNA or gDNA.

The TCR sequence derives from a woman in her 30s with acute or convalescent COVID-19. Specimen: peripheral blood. The chain couples TRBV12-3 or TRBV12-4 to TRBJ1-1; D gene ambiguous. CDR3 coding DNA: TGTGCCAGCAGTTCGTTGGCGGATGAAGCTTTCTTT. Amino acids: CASSSLADEAFF.